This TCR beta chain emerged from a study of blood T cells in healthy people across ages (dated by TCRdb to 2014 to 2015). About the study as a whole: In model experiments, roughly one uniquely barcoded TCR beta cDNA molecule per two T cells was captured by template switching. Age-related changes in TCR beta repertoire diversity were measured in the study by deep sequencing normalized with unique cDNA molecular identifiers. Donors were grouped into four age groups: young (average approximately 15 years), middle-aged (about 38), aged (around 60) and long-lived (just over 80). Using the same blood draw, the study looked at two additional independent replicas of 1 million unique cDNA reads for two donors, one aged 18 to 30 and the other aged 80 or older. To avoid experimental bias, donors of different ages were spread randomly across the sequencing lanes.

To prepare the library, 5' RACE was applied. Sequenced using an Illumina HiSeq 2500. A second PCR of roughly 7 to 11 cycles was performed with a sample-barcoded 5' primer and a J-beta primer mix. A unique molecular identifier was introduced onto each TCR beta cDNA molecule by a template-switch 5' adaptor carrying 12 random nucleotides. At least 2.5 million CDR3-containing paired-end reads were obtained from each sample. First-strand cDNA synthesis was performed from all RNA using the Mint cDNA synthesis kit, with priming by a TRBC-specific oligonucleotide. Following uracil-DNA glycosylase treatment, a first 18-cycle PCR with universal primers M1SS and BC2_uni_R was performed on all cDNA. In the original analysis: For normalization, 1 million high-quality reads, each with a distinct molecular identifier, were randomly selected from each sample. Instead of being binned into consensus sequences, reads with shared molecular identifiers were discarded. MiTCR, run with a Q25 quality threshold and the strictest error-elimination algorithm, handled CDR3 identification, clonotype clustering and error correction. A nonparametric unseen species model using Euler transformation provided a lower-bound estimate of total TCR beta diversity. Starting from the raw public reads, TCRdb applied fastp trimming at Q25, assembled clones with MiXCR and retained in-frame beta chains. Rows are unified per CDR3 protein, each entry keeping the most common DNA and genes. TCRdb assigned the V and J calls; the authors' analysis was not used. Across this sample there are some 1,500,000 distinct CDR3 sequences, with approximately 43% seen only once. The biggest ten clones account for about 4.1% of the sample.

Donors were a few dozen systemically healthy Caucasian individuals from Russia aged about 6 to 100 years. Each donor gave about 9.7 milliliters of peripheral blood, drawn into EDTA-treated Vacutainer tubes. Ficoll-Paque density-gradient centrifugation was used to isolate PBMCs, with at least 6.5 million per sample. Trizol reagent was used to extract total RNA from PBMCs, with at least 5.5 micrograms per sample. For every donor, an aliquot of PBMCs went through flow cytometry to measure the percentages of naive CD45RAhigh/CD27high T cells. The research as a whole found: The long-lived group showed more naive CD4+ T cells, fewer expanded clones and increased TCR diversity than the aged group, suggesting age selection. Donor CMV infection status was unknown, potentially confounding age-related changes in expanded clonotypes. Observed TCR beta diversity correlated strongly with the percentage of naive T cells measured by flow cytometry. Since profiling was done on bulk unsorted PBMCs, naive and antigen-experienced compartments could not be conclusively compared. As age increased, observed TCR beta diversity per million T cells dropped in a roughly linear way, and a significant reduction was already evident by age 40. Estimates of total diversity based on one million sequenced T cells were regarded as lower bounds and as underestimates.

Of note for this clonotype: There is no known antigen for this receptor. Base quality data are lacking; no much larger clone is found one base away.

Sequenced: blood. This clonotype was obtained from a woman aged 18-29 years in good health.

For the CDR3, the sequence is CASGFAQGTYEQYF. The DNA is TGTGCTAGTGGTTTCGCCCAGGGAACCTACGAGCAGTACTTC. The rearrangement combines TRBV12-5 with TRBJ2-4; the D segment could be TRBD1, given 5 matching bases. TRBJ2-7 explains the end of the DNA better; the J call may be wrong. The germline V gene encodes CDR1 LGHNT and CDR2 FRNRAP. The CDR3 runs 14 residues from the cysteine to the phenylalanine. Only the CDR3 portion is preserved as DNA: 42 bases, with reading frame beginning at the first base.